This is a list of T cell receptor beta chains from one sample in a study of technical replicates of blood from several donors. This table comes from immunoSEQ multiplex PCR, and its TCRdb copy is limited to in-frame clones, with some not included. The sample yields about 94,000 clones, 95% seen once. The sample consisted of T cells isolated from PBMCs. These receptors originate from a human donor in good health. CDR3s include the opening cysteine and the closing phenylalanine or tryptophan. Each record gives: J gene, D gene, V gene, CDR3 protein. D genes are given only for firm matches.

j_gene: NA
d_gene: NA
v_gene: TRBV10-1
CDR3aa: CASSDDYEQYF

j_gene: TRBJ2-1
d_gene: NA
v_gene: TRBV6-6
CDR3aa: CASSYGGSRYNEQFF

j_gene: TRBJ2-1
d_gene: TRBD2
v_gene: TRBV19
CDR3aa: CASSMPPPSGSPNEQFF

j_gene: TRBJ1-1
d_gene: NA
v_gene: TRBV18
CDR3aa: CASSFSQGRMVEAFF

j_gene: TRBJ2-7
d_gene: TRBD1
v_gene: TRBV7-2
CDR3aa: CASSPRAGQGYEQYF

j_gene: TRBJ2-5
d_gene: NA
v_gene: TRBV29-1
CDR3aa: CSVALGGQETQYF

j_gene: TRBJ1-2
d_gene: NA
v_gene: TRBV6-6
CDR3aa: CASSYGGDNYGYTF

j_gene: TRBJ2-1
d_gene: TRBD2
v_gene: TRBV5-1
CDR3aa: CASSLKISGGPQRSEQFF

j_gene: TRBJ1-4
d_gene: NA
v_gene: TRBV27
CDR3aa: CASSRTDGEKLFF

j_gene: TRBJ2-7
d_gene: NA
v_gene: TRBV21-1
CDR3aa: CASSEQGLREQYF

j_gene: TRBJ1-2
d_gene: NA
v_gene: TRBV25-1
CDR3aa: CASSPQGGYGYTF